The 25 T cell receptor beta chains below all came from one sample that was sequenced in a study of cytomegalovirus exposure and HLA in healthy donors. Researchers ran the PCR with 60 Vbeta and 13 Jbeta primers. Produced via immunoSEQ multiplex PCR; TCRdb's table is partial and in-frame only. The sample has 79,000 or so clones, around three quarters seen once. The material sequenced was PBMCs. The receptors here all came from a woman between 35 and 50 years old in good health and CMV-seropositive.

This chain uses TRBV27 with TRBJ2-7, with D maybe TRBD1 (5 bases). The CDR3 extends over 14 amino acids. The V gene lost 2 bases and the J gene lost 1 base, with 9 bases spanning the gap. Germline CDR1 and CDR2: MNHEY and SMNVEV (reference sequence). The CDR3 reads CASSLNPGSYEQYF. The DNA for the CDR3 is TGTGCCAGCAGTTTAAACCCAGGGTCCTACGAGCAGTACTTC.

J is TRBJ2-7 and V is TRBV9; 7 bases match TRBD2. The CDR3 runs 16 residues. Germline V gene sequence: CDR1 SGDLS, CDR2 YYNGEE. V lost 3 bases, J lost 4 bases, and 13 bases stayed unmatched. The CDR3 loop is CASSAQSGGGWYEQYF. DNA for the CDR3: TGTGCCAGCAGCGCCCAATCGGGCGGGGGTTGGTACGAGCAGTACTTC. Full variable domain (missing parts from reference TRBV9 and TRBJ2-7): DSGVTQTPKHLITATGQRVTLRCSPRSGDLSVYWYQQSLDQGLQFLIQYYNGEERAKGNILERFSAQQFPDLHSELNLSSLELGDSALYFCASSAQSGGGWYEQYFGPGTRLTVT.

This chain links TRBV5-4 with TRBJ2-5, with TRBD2 matching 7 bases. Germline trimming cut 2 bases from V and 5 bases from J; bases unmatched to any gene: 6. The CDR3 spans 14 residues. From germline, CDR1 is SGHNT and CDR2 YYREEE (reference sequence). CDR3: CASSLLSGFETQYF. Written as DNA, the CDR3 is TGTGCCAGCAGCTTACTTAGCGGGTTTGAGACCCAGTACTTC.

The V call is TRBV19, the J call TRBJ1-2, with TRBD1 matching 9 bases. The germline V gene has CDR1 LNHDA and CDR2 SQIVND (reference sequence). V trimming: 9 bases; J trimming: 4 bases; junction bases outside the gene matches: 9. The CDR3 totals 14 residues. CDR3 in DNA: TGTGCCAGCGCGGAACAGGGGGCCGGCTATGGCTACACCTTC. It is translated as CASAEQGAGYGYTF.

V is TRBV7-6 and J is TRBJ2-5; 10 bases map to TRBD2. The germline CDR1 and CDR2 sequences are SGHVS and FNYEAQ. V trimming: 2 bases; J trimming: 3 bases; junction bases outside the gene matches: 3. CDR3 length: 15 amino acids. The CDR3 protein is CASSLTSGVKETQYF. In DNA, the CDR3 is TGTGCCAGCAGCTTAACTAGCGGGGTCAAAGAGACCCAGTACTTC.

The V call is TRBV15, the J call TRBJ1-1; unclear D gene. Germline assignment: CDR1 LNHNV and CDR2 YYDKDF (reference sequence). The V end lost 0 bases, the J end lost 2 bases, and 13 bases lay between the germline ends. This CDR3 is 16 amino acids long. CDR3 sequence reads: CATSRDVVVRNTEAFF. In nucleotides, the CDR3 is TGTGCCACCAGCAGAGATGTCGTAGTTCGTAACACTGAAGCTTTCTTT.

The J gene is TRBJ1-2, the V gene TRBV19, with D unresolved. Between the trimmed V and J ends, which lost 10 bases and 4 bases, there was a span of 16 bases. Germline-derived CDR1 and CDR2 are LNHDA and SQIVND (reference sequence). The length of the CDR3 is 13 residues. The CDR3 DNA sequence: TGTGCCACCTTACGCTCGGGTGGCTATGGCTACACCTTC. Translating gives CATLRSGGYGYTF.

The rearrangement joins TRBV19 to TRBJ2-5; possible D gene TRBD2, 5 bases. The V gene lost 4 bases and the J gene lost 5 bases, with 11 bases spanning the gap. CDR1 is LNHDA and CDR2 is SQIVND in the germline V gene (reference sequence). This CDR3 comprises 13 residues. The CDR3 loop is CASSSGWEETQYF. The CDR3 DNA reads TGTGCCAGTAGTAGCGGTTGGGAGGAGACCCAGTACTTC.

The chain links TRBV18 to TRBJ2-3, with 9 bases that match TRBD1. The CDR3 runs to 16 residues. The trim removed 3 bases at V and 2 bases at J, leaving 6 bases unmatched. Germline V lookup: CDR1 KGHSH, CDR2 LQKENI. The CDR3 protein is CASSPRTGASTDTQYF. The CDR3 DNA sequence: TGTGCCAGCTCACCCCGGACAGGGGCTTCCACAGATACGCAGTATTTT.

This chain uses TRBV5-6 with TRBJ1-2; TRBD1 matches at 11 bases. J was trimmed by 4 bases and V by 4 bases; bases with no gene match: 3. The CDR3 extends over 14 amino acids. The V gene's germline CDR1 is SGHDT and CDR2 YYEEEE. CDR3 loop: CASSSGQGAYGYTF. In DNA form, the CDR3 reads TGTGCCAGCAGCAGTGGACAGGGGGCCTATGGCTACACCTTC. The variable domain in full, completed from reference TRBV5-6 and TRBJ1-2, reads DAGVTQSPTHLIKTRGQQVTLRCSPKSGHDTVSWYQQALGQGPQFIFQYYEEEERQRGNFPDRFSGHQFPNYSSELNVNALLLGDSALYLCASSSGQGAYGYTFGSGTRLTVV.

This clone came up once. The genes are TRBV7-7 and TRBJ2-5; 11 bases are shared with TRBD1. Trimming at V came to 3 bases and at J to 4 bases, leaving 4 bases not matched to a gene. The CDR3 contains 15 residues. Per germline, CDR1 SSHAT and CDR2 FNYEAQ (reference sequence). The CDR3 loop reads CASSFGQGAGETQYF. The DNA for the CDR3 is TGTGCCAGCAGCTTCGGACAGGGGGCCGGAGAGACCCAGTACTTC.

The chain has TRBV29-1 and TRBJ1-4; TRBD1 matches 7 bases. V was pared by 5 bases and J by 8 bases, with 8 bases of the junction left unmatched. Germline CDR1 is SQVTM and CDR2 is ANQGSEA. The CDR3 runs 13 residues. CDR3 in DNA: TGCAGCGTTAAAAAACAGGGGAGCGAAAAACTGTTTTTT. Translating gives CSVKKQGSEKLFF.

The chain carries TRBV28 and TRBJ2-5; 9 bases map to TRBD1. The V gene end was trimmed by 6 bases and the J gene end by 2 bases; junction bases not matched to a gene: 7. Per the germline V gene, CDR1 is MDHEN and CDR2 is SYDVKM. The CDR3 contains 15 residues. CDR3 residues: CASSPGTGRQETQYF. The DNA for the CDR3 is TGTGCCAGCAGCCCCGGGACAGGGAGGCAAGAGACCCAGTACTTC.

CDR3 in amino acids: CASSSSGTAYGYTF. DNA of the CDR3: TGTGCCAGCTCATCCTCCGGGACAGCCTATGGCTACACCTTC. The chain has TRBV9 and TRBJ1-2; TRBD1 aligns across 7 bases. This CDR3 is 14 amino acids long. V was pared by 7 bases and J by 4 bases, with 10 bases of the junction left unmatched. CDR1 and CDR2 (germline): SGDLS, YYNGEE.

The CDR3 spells CASSQGLRGTGELFF. The CDR3 DNA is TGCGCCAGCAGCCAAGGCTTGCGGGGAACCGGGGAGCTGTTTTTT. The rearrangement links TRBV4-1 to TRBJ2-2; D may be TRBD2 (6 bases). Germline-derived CDR1 and CDR2 are MGHRA and YSYEKL. There are 15 residues in the CDR3. Between the trimmed V and J ends, which lost 1 base and 5 bases, there was a span of 11 bases.

The V call is TRBV5-6, the J call TRBJ1-2; a weak D match, TRBD1 (5 bases). CDR3 length equals 14 residues. With 3 bases removed from V and 5 bases from J, the gap between germline ends came to 14 bases. From germline, CDR1 is SGHDT and CDR2 YYEEEE. DNA for the CDR3: TGTGCCAGCAGCTCCATCGGGGGGTATTATGGCTACACCTTC. This gives the protein CASSSIGGYYGYTF.

The rearrangement links TRBV19 to TRBJ2-3; D is unclear. Germline assignment: CDR1 LNHDA and CDR2 SQIVND (reference sequence). V was shortened by 4 bases and J by 0 bases, with 11 bases between the two germline ends. This CDR3 is built from 15 residues. DNA for the CDR3: TGTGCCAGTAGTAAGTTACTCACTAGCACAGATACGCAGTATTTT. Residues: CASSKLLTSTDTQYF.

The rearrangement links TRBV27 to TRBJ2-7; 11 bases agree with TRBD2. The CDR3 sequence is 18 residues long. After removal of 3 bases from V and 3 bases from J, the junction contained 13 bases not matched to a gene. The germline gives CDR1 MNHEY, CDR2 SMNVEV (reference sequence). CDR3 amino acids: CASSLLAGGPTLLYEQYF. CDR3 bases: TGTGCCAGCAGTTTGCTAGCGGGAGGCCCCACACTTCTCTACGAGCAGTACTTC.

The CDR3 nucleotides read TGTGCCAGCAGTTTATACCAGCGGTCCTCCTACGAGCAGTACTTC. It translates to CASSLYQRSSYEQYF. The chain joins TRBV28 to TRBJ2-7, with a weak D call TRBD2 (5 bases). CDR1 MDHEN and CDR2 SYDVKM come from the germline V gene. This CDR3 has 15 amino acids. The V and J ends lost 1 base and 0 bases respectively, with 10 bases between them.

The chain carries TRBV13 and TRBJ1-3; TRBD1 agrees at 9 bases. The germline CDR1 and CDR2 sequences are PRHDT and FYEKMQ (reference sequence). V lost 1 base and J lost 4; bases outside the gene matches: 8. CDR3 length equals 17 residues. The CDR3 reads CASSLEGTGGYGNTIYF. The CDR3 nucleotides are TGTGCCAGCAGCTTAGAAGGTACAGGGGGCTACGGAAACACCATATATTTT.

This clone was found a few times. The gene calls are TRBV30 and TRBJ1-1; possible D gene TRBD1, 5 bases. Germline CDR1 is GTSNPN and CDR2 is SVGIG (reference sequence). Trimming left V 0 bases short and J 5 bases short, with 13 bases between. The CDR3 contains 14 residues. This CDR3 is CAWSVGAGWTEAFF. The CDR3, as DNA: TGTGCCTGGAGTGTTGGCGCAGGGTGGACTGAAGCTTTCTTT.

This clone was counted a few times. This chain links TRBV29-1 with TRBJ2-3; no clear D. V was pared by 0 bases and J by 1 base, with 11 bases between. CDR1 is SQVTM, CDR2 ANQGSEA, per germline. This CDR3 has 15 residues. The CDR3 DNA follows: TGCAGCGTTGAAGACCCTAGAGAAGGCACAGATACGCAGTATTTT. Its translation is CSVEDPREGTDTQYF.

This clone was seen a handful of times. This sequence joins TRBV5-6 and TRBJ2-3; 7 nucleotides line up with TRBD1. J was trimmed by 6 bases and V by 4 bases; bases with no gene match: 5. Germline V gives CDR1 SGHDT, CDR2 YYEEEE. This CDR3 is built from 13 residues. The CDR3 spells CASSPRDSDTQYF. CDR3 coding DNA: TGTGCCAGCAGCCCCCGGGACAGTGATACGCAGTATTTT.

This clone was recorded a few times. The chain recombines TRBV4-2 with TRBJ2-3, with D tentatively TRBD2 (6 bases). Germline CDR1 and CDR2: LGHNA and YNFKEQ. V dropped 5 bases and J dropped 6 bases, with 15 bases sitting between them. The CDR3 sequence is 14 residues long. CDR3 loop: CASSAEGRLDTQYF. The DNA of the CDR3 is TGTGCCAGCAGCGCGGAGGGCCGTCTCGATACGCAGTATTTT.

The rearrangement links TRBV29-1 to TRBJ2-7, with 7 bases identical to TRBD1. The CDR3 sequence is 15 residues long. The germline V gene encodes CDR1 SQVTM and CDR2 ANQGSEA. The ends lost 7 bases at V and 3 bases at J; junction bases unmatched: 15. The CDR3: CSALNAGGQGYEQYF. The CDR3 region has the DNA TGCAGCGCCTTAAATGCAGGGGGTCAGGGCTACGAGCAGTACTTC.